This T cell receptor beta chain is from a study of CD8+CD57+ T cells in acquired aplastic anemia. The sample holds a few counts of this clonotype. An end of the junction does not agree with germline; a read error may underlie this. Whoever was chosen for sequencing had shown CD8+CD57+ cell expansion by flow cytometry. CDR1 and CDR2 from the germline V gene are ENHRY and SYGVKD. The CDR3 loop spans 13 amino acids. The study profiled TCR beta VDJ and CDR3 using genomic DNA as template. Via MiXCR, TCRdb re-called the reads, giving one row per CDR3 protein. This table has around 430,000 distinct CDR3 sequences, roughly a third appearing once.

The receptor was derived from a human donor with aplastic anemia. V usage is TRBV10-3 and J usage is TRBJ1-1, with D perhaps matching TRBD1 (6 bases). Sequencing was performed on sorted CD4+, CD8+, or CD8+CD57+ T cells (not recorded which) from PBMCs. The CDR3: CASSDYRDAEAFF. CDR3 coding DNA: TGTGCCAGCAGTGATTACAGGGACGCTGAAGCTTTCTTT.